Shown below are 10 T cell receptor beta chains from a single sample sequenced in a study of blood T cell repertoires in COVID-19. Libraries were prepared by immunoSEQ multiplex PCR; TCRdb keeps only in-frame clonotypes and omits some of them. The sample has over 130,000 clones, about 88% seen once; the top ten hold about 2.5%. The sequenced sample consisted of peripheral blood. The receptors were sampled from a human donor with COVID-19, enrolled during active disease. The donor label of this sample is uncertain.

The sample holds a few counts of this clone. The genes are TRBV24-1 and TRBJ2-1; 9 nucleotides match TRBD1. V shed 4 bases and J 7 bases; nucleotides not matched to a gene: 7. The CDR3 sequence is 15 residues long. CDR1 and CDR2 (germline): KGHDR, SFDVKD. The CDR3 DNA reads TGTGCCACCAGTGAGAGTAACAGGGGGCAGAATGAGCAGTTCTTC. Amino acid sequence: CATSESNRGQNEQFF.

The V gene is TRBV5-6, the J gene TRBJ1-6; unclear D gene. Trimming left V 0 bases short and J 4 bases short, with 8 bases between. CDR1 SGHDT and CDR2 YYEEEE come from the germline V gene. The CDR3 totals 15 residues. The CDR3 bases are TGTGCCAGCAGCTTGGGACACGAGTATAATTCACCCCTCCACTTT. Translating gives CASSLGHEYNSPLHF. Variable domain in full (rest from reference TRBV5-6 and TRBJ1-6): DAGVTQSPTHLIKTRGQQVTLRCSPKSGHDTVSWYQQALGQGPQFIFQYYEEEERQRGNFPDRFSGHQFPNYSSELNVNALLLGDSALYLCASSLGHEYNSPLHFGNGTRLTVT.

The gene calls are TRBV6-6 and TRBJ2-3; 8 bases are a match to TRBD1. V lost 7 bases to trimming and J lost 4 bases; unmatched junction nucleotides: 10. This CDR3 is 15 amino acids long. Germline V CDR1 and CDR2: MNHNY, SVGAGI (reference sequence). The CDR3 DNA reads TGTGCCAGCACCTGGACAGGGAGGCGTGCAGATACGCAGTATTTT. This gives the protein CASTWTGRRADTQYF.

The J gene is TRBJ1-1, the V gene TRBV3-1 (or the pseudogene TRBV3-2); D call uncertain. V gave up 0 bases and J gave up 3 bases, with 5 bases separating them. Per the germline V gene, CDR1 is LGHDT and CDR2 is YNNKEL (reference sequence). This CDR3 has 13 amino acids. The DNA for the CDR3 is TGTGCCAGCAGCCAAGATGAGCACACTGAAGCTTTCTTT. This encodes CASSQDEHTEAFF.

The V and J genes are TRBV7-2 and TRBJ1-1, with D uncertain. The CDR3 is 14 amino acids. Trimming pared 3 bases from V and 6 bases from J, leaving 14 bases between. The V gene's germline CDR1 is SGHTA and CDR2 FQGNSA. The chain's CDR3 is CASSFGPGRPEAFF. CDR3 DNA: TGTGCCAGCAGCTTCGGACCGGGGAGGCCTGAAGCTTTCTTT.

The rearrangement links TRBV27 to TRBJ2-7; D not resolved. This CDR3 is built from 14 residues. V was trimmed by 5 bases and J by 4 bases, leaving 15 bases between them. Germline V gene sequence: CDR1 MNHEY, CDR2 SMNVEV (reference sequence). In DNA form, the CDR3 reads TGTGCCAGCAGTCCAGCCCTGGGCGTGTACGAGCAGTACTTC. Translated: CASSPALGVYEQYF.

Written as DNA, the CDR3 is TGTGCCAGTAGTATTCCTCGGACAGGGGGCTTGACTGAAGCTTTCTTT. Translating it yields CASSIPRTGGLTEAFF. The J gene is TRBJ1-1, the V gene TRBV19; 11 bases align to TRBD1. From germline, CDR1 is LNHDA and CDR2 SQIVND (reference sequence). CDR3 length: 16 residues. V shed 3 bases and J 5 bases; nucleotides not matched to a gene: 8.

CDR3 DNA sequence: TGTGCCAACCCGCTACAGGGGGACTATGGCTACACCTTC. Translation: CANPLQGDYGYTF. The chain combines TRBV2 with TRBJ1-2; 8 bases map to TRBD1. The germline gives CDR1 SNHLY, CDR2 FYNNEI. The V segment lost 10 bases and the J segment 3 bases; nucleotides outside the gene matches: 7. The CDR3 runs to 13 residues.

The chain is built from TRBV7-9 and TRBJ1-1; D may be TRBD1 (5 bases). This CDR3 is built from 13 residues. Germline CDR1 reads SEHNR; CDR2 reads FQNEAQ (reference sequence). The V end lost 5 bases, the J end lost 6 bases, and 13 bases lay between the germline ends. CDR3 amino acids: CASSQSGVPEAFF. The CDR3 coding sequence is TGTGCCAGCAGCCAGTCGGGGGTGCCTGAAGCTTTCTTT.

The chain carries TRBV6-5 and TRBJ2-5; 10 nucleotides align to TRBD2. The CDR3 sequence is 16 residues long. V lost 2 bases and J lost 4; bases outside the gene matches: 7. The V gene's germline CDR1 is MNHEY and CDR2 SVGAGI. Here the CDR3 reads CASSYGSSGGLETQYF. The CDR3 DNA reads TGTGCCAGCAGTTACGGGTCTAGCGGGGGTTTAGAGACCCAGTACTTC.